This TCR beta chain was identified in a study of Ad26.COV2.S vaccination and SARS-CoV-2 variants. The sample's treatment: around 19 received Ad26.COV2.S at low or high dose, single or two shots; roughly five received placebo; per-sample allocation not given. Samples analyzed were those drawn on day 63 after the first vaccine or placebo injection. CDR3 length: 14 residues. Only in-frame clones appear in the TCRdb table, and some are missing; sequencing was by immunoSEQ multiplex PCR. The table records around 270,000 clones, around 85% of them present only once. This TCR derives from a person aged 18-65 years who received the Ad26.COV2.S COVID-19 vaccine or a placebo. The sequences come from peripheral blood, collected in a trial of Ad26.COV2.S vaccine versus placebo. The chain carries TRBV21-1 and TRBJ2-5; the table gives TRBD2 as D, unverified against the DNA. TRBV21-1 is described as a pseudogene. CDR3 nucleotide sequence: TGTGCCAGCAGGACTAGCGGGTTAATGGAGACCCAGTACTTC. Residues: CASRTSGLMETQYF.